A single sample gave rise to the 15 T cell receptor beta chains below, sequenced in a study of control samples from healthy donors and cancer patients. Assay: immunoSEQ multiplex PCR; the TCRdb copy retains only in-frame clones and omits some. The sample comprises 55,000 to 65,000 clones, roughly 86% of which are singletons, and about 13% rests with the top ten. Sequencing input: PBMCs. Receptor source: a woman aged 55-70 years with lung cancer.

On this clone: The identical CDR3 is also encoded by other nucleotide sequences in the sample. The chain carries TRBV9 and TRBJ1-4; the D gene is possibly TRBD1 (6 bases). Germline V gene sequence: CDR1 SGDLS, CDR2 YYNGEE. The CDR3 consists of 15 residues. V was shortened by 0 bases and J by 5 bases, with 11 bases between the two germline ends. The CDR3 loop is CASSVDREANEKLFF. The CDR3 DNA follows: TGTGCCAGCAGCGTAGACAGGGAGGCGAATGAAAAACTGTTTTTT.

The chain employs TRBV5-1 and TRBJ2-2; TRBD1 matches 7 bases. Germline loops: CDR1 SGHRS, CDR2 YFSETQ. V shed 3 bases and J 4 bases; nucleotides not matched to a gene: 3. The length of the CDR3 is 14 residues. CDR3 DNA sequence: TGCGCCAGCAGCTCCTGGACAGGCACCGGGGAGCTGTTTTTT. As protein: CASSSWTGTGELFF.

The chain joins TRBV9 to TRBJ2-6; D remains ambiguous. Between the trimmed V and J ends, which lost 2 bases and 4 bases, there was a span of 7 bases. The CDR3 has 14 amino acids. Germline V CDR1 and CDR2: SGDLS, YYNGEE. CDR3 DNA sequence: TGTGCCAGCAGCGTCTTCGCGGGGGCCAACGTCCTGACTTTC. It is translated as CASSVFAGANVLTF.

V gene TRBV2 combines with J gene TRBJ1-6; 7 bases are a match to TRBD1. Germline-derived CDR1 and CDR2 are SNHLY and FYNNEI. The CDR3 extends over 14 amino acids. V lost 5 bases and J lost 9; bases outside the gene matches: 7. CDR3 in DNA: TGTGCCAGCAGTCCCGGGACAGTCCCTTCACCCCTCCACTTT. Its translation: CASSPGTVPSPLHF.

The chain joins TRBV6-6 to TRBJ1-5; TRBD1 might be the D (5 bases). The ends were cut back, 11 bases at V and 4 bases at J, with 15 bases in the middle. CDR1 is MNHNY, CDR2 SVGAGI, per germline (reference sequence). CDR3 length: 13 amino acids. The CDR3 bases are TGTGCCTCGGGGCAAAGGAGTAATCAGCCCCAGCATTTT. It specifies CASGQRSNQPQHF.

The rearrangement joins TRBV19 to TRBJ2-7, with D perhaps matching TRBD2 (6 bases). The V end lost 4 bases, the J end lost 5 bases, and 12 bases lay between the germline ends. Per germline, CDR1 LNHDA and CDR2 SQIVND (reference sequence). CDR3 length equals 13 residues. The DNA of the CDR3 is TGTGCCAGTAGTAGGGGGGAAGCCCACGAGCAGTACTTC. This encodes CASSRGEAHEQYF.

V usage is TRBV5-1 and J usage is TRBJ2-2; D is possibly TRBD1 (6 bases). The germline gives CDR1 SGHRS, CDR2 YFSETQ. Trimming shortened V by 4 bases and J by 6 bases, and 16 bases separated the two germline ends. CDR3 length: 15 residues. The CDR3 loop reads CASSQINRESGELFF. The CDR3 DNA is TGCGCCAGCAGCCAAATCAACAGGGAATCCGGGGAGCTGTTTTTT.

This clone was seen once. The chain has TRBV19 and TRBJ1-5; D is possibly TRBD1 (5 bases). Germline V lookup: CDR1 LNHDA, CDR2 SQIVND (reference sequence). V lost 3 bases and J lost 3, with 12 bases in between. The CDR3 extends over 15 amino acids. The DNA of the CDR3 is TGTGCCAGTAGTATCTTCCAGGGCACCAATCAGCCCCAGCATTTT. This gives the protein CASSIFQGTNQPQHF.

The gene calls are TRBV5-8 and TRBJ1-1; no reliable D call. The ends were cut back, 1 base at V and 0 bases at J, with 4 bases in the middle. The CDR3 extends over 13 amino acids. Looked up from germline, CDR1 is SGHTS and CDR2 is YDEGEE. This chain's CDR3 is CASSLILNTEAFF. CDR3 nucleotide sequence: TGTGCCAGCAGCTTGATCCTGAACACTGAAGCTTTCTTT.

This chain uses TRBV5-1 with TRBJ2-5; D uncertain. V lost 4 bases, J lost 4 bases, and 14 bases lay in between. The CDR3 length is 14 residues. Germline V gene lookup returns CDR1 SGHRS and CDR2 YFSETQ. This chain's CDR3 is CASSTGQPIETQYF. In DNA form, the CDR3 reads TGCGCCAGCAGCACGGGTCAGCCTATAGAGACCCAGTACTTC.

This clone appeared once. The CDR3, as DNA: TGTGCCAGCAGCAGGGATTATAGCAATCAGCCCCAGCATTTT. As protein: CASSRDYSNQPQHF. This chain uses TRBV6-5 with TRBJ1-5, with a possible D match to TRBD1 (5 bases). The CDR3 covers 14 residues. Per germline, CDR1 MNHEY and CDR2 SVGAGI. Trimming removed 6 bases at V and 0 bases at J, with 9 bases between.

The V gene is TRBV20-1, the J gene TRBJ2-4, with a weak D call TRBD2 (6 bases). Trimming took 3 bases from V and 4 from J, leaving 13 bases between them. The CDR3 is made up of 14 amino acids. Per the germline V gene, CDR1 is DFQATT and CDR2 is SNEGSKA (reference sequence). The CDR3 DNA sequence: TGCAGTGCTAGTGATGCGGGGACGAAAAACATTCAGTACTTC. Translated, it gives CSASDAGTKNIQYF.

V usage is TRBV10-2 and J usage is TRBJ1-2; no clear D gene. Germline V gene data show CDR1 as WSHSY and CDR2 as SAAADI. Deletions cut 3 bases from V and 0 bases from J, with 11 bases between. The CDR3 runs to 15 residues. The CDR3 sequence: CASSDRQAANYGYTF. CDR3 bases: TGCGCCAGCAGTGATCGTCAGGCCGCTAACTATGGCTACACCTTC.

The rearrangement links TRBV7-2 to TRBJ1-5; TRBD1 aligns across 8 bases. The J segment lost 2 bases and the V segment lost 6 bases, leaving 3 bases of the junction unmatched. This CDR3 is built from 14 residues. CDR1 and CDR2 from the germline V gene are SGHTA and FQGNSA. CDR3 residues: CASRQTGGNQPQHF. The CDR3 nucleotides are TGTGCCAGCAGGCAGACAGGGGGCAATCAGCCCCAGCATTTT.

The chain couples TRBV11-3 to TRBJ2-7; TRBD1 matches at 9 bases. In germline, CDR1 is SGHNT, CDR2 YENEEA. The CDR3 is 14 residues long. J gave up 7 bases and V 1 base, and 5 bases lay outside the gene matches. The chain's CDR3 is CASSLGTGAREQYF. CDR3 DNA sequence: TGTGCCAGCAGCTTAGGGACAGGGGCGAGGGAGCAGTACTTC.